Detailed here is one TCR beta chain. Per the authors' pipeline: Amplification with reference gene primers provided the estimates of nucleated cell counts. The protocol was immunoSEQ multiplex PCR, while the TCRdb copy is restricted to in-frame clones and leaves out a portion. V and J calls and clone size are those listed in that table; D and trimming were worked out from the DNA. The repertoire consists of about 70,000 clones, with roughly 89% occurring once and the leading ten covering roughly 18%. The sample belongs to a study of blood T cell repertoires in COVID-19. Across the study: Acute and convalescent COVID-19 specimens originated in the United States, Italy and Spain. Sources were T cells, B-cell-depleted T cells, or PBMCs; the material itself was cDNA or gDNA.

CDR3 length equals 13 residues. From germline, CDR1 is MNHEY and CDR2 SVGEGT. Between the trimmed V and J ends, which lost 2 bases and 2 bases, there was a span of 7 bases. The sequence derives from a woman aged 80 or over with acute or convalescent COVID-19. V usage is TRBV6-2 or TRBV6-3 and J usage is TRBJ2-7; D not certain. Specimen: peripheral blood. CDR3 residues: CASSYRVPYEQYF. CDR3 in DNA: TGTGCCAGCAGTTACAGAGTTCCCTACGAGCAGTACTTC.